A selection of T cell receptor beta chains follows, all from one sample in a study of early T cells in non-severe SARS-CoV-2 infection. TCRdb reanalysed the 5' RACE reads using MiXCR and keeps one entry per CDR3 protein. The sample consists of tens of thousands of distinct CDR3 sequences, roughly 9.9% of them appearing once. The sample taken for sequencing was whole blood. Receptor source: an adult who was a healthcare worker with PCR-confirmed SARS-CoV-2 infection or an uninfected control (not recorded which). CDR3s include the opening cysteine and the closing phenylalanine or tryptophan. A D gene is named only where the DNA matches it firmly. Size is omitted from some rows. Given values are once, few, many or a class for expanded clones.

V: TRBV4-1
J: TRBJ1-6
D: .
size: many
CDR3: CASSQVGSQSPLHF
DNA: TGCGCCAGCAGCCAAGTGGGGAGTCAATCACCCCTCCACTTT

V: TRBV29-1
J: TRBJ2-3
D: .
size: .
CDR3: CSVVSGTDTQYF
DNA: TGCAGCGTTGTATCCGGGACAGATACGCAGTATTTT

V: TRBV11-2
J: TRBJ2-5
D: TRBD2
size: many
CDR3: CASSQGTSDAETQYF
DNA: TGTGCCAGCAGCCAAGGGACTAGCGACGCAGAGACCCAGTACTTC

V: TRBV9
J: TRBJ2-3
D: .
size: .
CDR3: CASSVAADTQYF
DNA: TGTGCCAGCAGCGTAGCTGCCGATACGCAGTATTTT

V: TRBV7-3
J: TRBJ2-3
D: .
size: many
CDR3: CASSLRGAPTDTQYF
DNA: TGTGCCAGCAGCTTACGAGGGGCGCCGACAGATACGCAGTATTTT

V: TRBV29-1
J: TRBJ2-2
D: .
size: few
CDR3: CSVDDYNTGELFF
DNA: TGCAGCGTTGACGACTATAACACCGGGGAGCTGTTTTTT

V: TRBV12-3/TRBV12-4
J: TRBJ1-1
D: .
size: many
CDR3: CASSFLTNTEAFF
DNA: TGTGCCAGCAGTTTCCTTACGAACACTGAAGCTTTCTTT

V: TRBV11-2
J: TRBJ1-1
D: .
size: few
CDR3: CASSSLTGSNTEAFF
DNA: TGTGCCAGCAGCTCGTTGACAGGTTCGAACACTGAAGCTTTCTTT

V: TRBV28
J: TRBJ2-3
D: .
size: .
CDR3: CASSLIWSGNTDTQYF
DNA: TGTGCCAGCAGTTTAATATGGTCGGGGAACACAGATACGCAGTATTTT

V: TRBV7-2
J: TRBJ2-3
D: TRBD2
size: .
CDR3: CASSQGTSGNTQYF
DNA: TGTGCCAGCAGCCAGGGCACTAGCGGAAATACGCAGTATTTT

V: TRBV9
J: TRBJ2-7
D: .
size: .
CDR3: CASSVGSSSYEQYF
DNA: TGTGCCAGCAGCGTAGGTTCGTCCTCCTACGAGCAGTACTTC

V: TRBV30
J: TRBJ1-3
D: TRBD1
size: many
CDR3: CAWSPTGTSGNTIYF
DNA: TGTGCCTGGAGTCCGACAGGGACCTCTGGAAACACCATATATTTT

V: TRBV7-2
J: TRBJ2-7
D: .
size: few
CDR3: CASSFRDTLDF
DNA: TGTGCCAGCAGCTTCCGGGACACCCTGGACTTC

V: TRBV28
J: TRBJ2-7
D: .
size: many
CDR3: CASSPQGAPSYEQYF
DNA: TGTGCCAGCAGCCCACAGGGAGCCCCGTCCTACGAGCAGTACTTC

V: TRBV5-6
J: TRBJ2-1
D: TRBD1
size: many
CDR3: CAILGPGTGDNEQFF
DNA: TGTGCCATACTCGGACCCGGGACAGGAGACAATGAGCAGTTCTTC

V: TRBV29-1
J: TRBJ2-5
D: .
size: many
CDR3: CSVADSQGGTQYF
DNA: TGCAGCGTTGCAGACAGTCAGGGCGGGACCCAGTACTTC

V: TRBV28
J: TRBJ1-6
D: .
size: many
CDR3: CASSLGPGRSPLHF
DNA: TGTGCCAGCAGTTTAGGGCCAGGGAGGTCACCCCTCCACTTT

V: TRBV12-3/TRBV12-4
J: TRBJ2-1
D: .
size: many
CDR3: CASTKGSGNEQFF
DNA: TGTGCCAGCACTAAAGGAAGTGGCAATGAGCAGTTCTTC

V: TRBV4-3
J: TRBJ2-7
D: .
size: few
CDR3: CASSQELASSGEQYF
DNA: TGCGCCAGCAGCCAAGAGTTGGCGTCCTCGGGGGAGCAGTACTTC

V: TRBV29-1
J: TRBJ2-1
D: .
size: medium-sized
CDR3: CSAGGRQYNEQFF
DNA: TGCAGCGCCGGGGGGCGACAGTACAATGAGCAGTTCTTC

V: TRBV20-1
J: TRBJ2-7
D: .
size: many
CDR3: CSARAGYEQYF
DNA: TGCAGTGCTAGAGCCGGGTACGAGCAGTACTTC

V: TRBV19
J: TRBJ2-7
D: .
size: .
CDR3: CASSINSLEVHEQYF
DNA: TGTGCCAGTAGTATCAATAGCCTGGAAGTTCACGAGCAGTACTTC

V: TRBV4-1
J: TRBJ2-3
D: TRBD1
size: many
CDR3: CASSQDLGRGHTDTQYF
DNA: TGCGCCAGCAGCCAAGATCTCGGCAGGGGGCACACAGATACGCAGTATTTT

V: TRBV20-1
J: TRBJ2-3
D: TRBD2
size: many
CDR3: CSARGHSGVTDTQYF
DNA: TGCAGTGCTAGGGGGCACAGCGGGGTCACAGATACGCAGTATTTT

V: TRBV18
J: TRBJ2-3
D: TRBD2
size: many
CDR3: CASARTSPPTDTQYF
DNA: TGTGCCAGCGCCCGGACTAGCCCCCCGACAGATACGCAGTATTTT